These T cell receptor beta chains were read from a single sample in a study of T-cell memory formation after mild COVID-19. TCRdb redid the calling of the 5' RACE reads with MiXCR, one entry per CDR3 protein. The sample contains 130,000 to 150,000 distinct CDR3 sequences, 19% of which appear only once. The sequenced sample consisted of PBMCs or a T cell subset sorted from them (not recorded which). These receptors all come from an adult woman who had mild COVID-19 (a few samples of this study predate the infection). Cell type and time point are not known. The CDR3 runs from the conserved cysteine through the conserved F or W. The D gene is left open where the match is weak. Some rows have no size entry. The others give once, few or many, or a class for an expanded clone.

j_call d_call v_call clone_size cdr3_aa cdr3_nt
TRBJ2-7 TRBD2 TRBV2 few CASILSGSGGAYEQYF TGTGCCAGCATTCTCTCAGGGAGCGGGGGGGCCTACGAGCAGTACTTC
TRBJ2-7 . TRBV18 . CASSPPGYPAEQYF TGTGCCAGCTCCCCCCCGGGCTACCCCGCCGAGCAGTACTTC
TRBJ1-5 . TRBV25-1 . CASSDVGPQHF TGTGCCAGCAGTGACGTTGGGCCCCAGCATTTT
TRBJ2-4 . TRBV12-3/TRBV12-4 . CASTRIGIAKNIQYF TGTGCCAGCACGCGAATAGGGATAGCCAAAAACATTCAGTACTTC
TRBJ1-2 TRBD1 TRBV12-3/TRBV12-4 . CASSLQGRDRGAGYTF TGTGCCAGCAGTTTACAGGGGCGGGACAGGGGGGCTGGCTACACCTTC
TRBJ2-5 . TRBV29-1 . CSPKGEGETQYF TGCAGCCCTAAGGGGGAGGGGGAGACCCAGTACTTC
TRBJ1-2 TRBD1 TRBV20-1 . CSVSTGQGRGLRGYTF TGCAGTGTCTCCACCGGACAGGGCAGAGGGTTGAGGGGCTACACCTTC
TRBJ2-2 . TRBV5-5 . CASSLGTLVELFF TGTGCCAGCAGCTTAGGGACCCTTGTGGAGCTGTTTTTT
TRBJ2-7 . TRBV20-1 . CSTDPQSREQYF TGCAGTACAGACCCGCAGAGTAGGGAGCAGTACTTC
TRBJ2-1 . TRBV7-8 . CASSQGLSWSNEQFF TGTGCCAGCAGCCAAGGACTAAGCTGGAGCAATGAGCAGTTCTTC
TRBJ2-5 . TRBV7-2 many CASRRGQETQYF TGTGCCAGCCGCCGGGGGCAAGAGACCCAGTACTTC
TRBJ2-5 . TRBV10-3 . CAISEGQLQETQYF TGTGCCATCAGTGAGGGGCAGCTCCAAGAGACCCAGTACTTC
TRBJ2-3 . TRBV5-5 few CASSLSPSRSDTQYF TGTGCCAGCAGCTTGTCGCCTAGCAGGTCAGATACGCAGTATTTT
TRBJ2-1 . TRBV18 many CASSPSWTDNEQFF TGTGCCAGCTCACCAAGTTGGACAGACAATGAGCAGTTCTTC
TRBJ2-3 . TRBV6-6 few CASSSPGGAGTDTQYF TGTGCCAGCAGTTCTCCCGGGGGCGCGGGCACAGATACGCAGTATTTT
TRBJ2-7 TRBD1 TRBV12-3/TRBV12-4 few CASSSRQGVYEQYF TGTGCCAGCAGTTCTCGACAGGGGGTCTACGAGCAGTACTTC
TRBJ2-3 . TRBV2 . CASSEWVSTDTQYF TGTGCCAGCAGTGAATGGGTTAGCACAGATACGCAGTATTTT
TRBJ1-1 . TRBV12-3/TRBV12-4 few CASSVESGLNTEAFF TGTGCCAGCTCGGTCGAATCAGGGTTGAACACTGAAGCTTTCTTT
TRBJ2-1 TRBD1 TRBV4-2 . CASSLGTDLFNEQFF TGTGCCAGCAGCCTTGGGACAGACCTTTTCAATGAGCAGTTCTTC
TRBJ1-2 . TRBV5-6 few CASSFGHQGGYTF TGTGCCAGCAGCTTCGGACACCAAGGGGGCTACACCTTC
TRBJ2-3 . TRBV5-1 . CASSLARASAGSDTQYF TGCGCCAGCAGCTTGGCGCGGGCGTCTGCCGGGTCCGATACGCAGTATTTT
TRBJ2-1 TRBD2 TRBV5-4 . CASSLGGLAGGLTYNEQFF TGTGCCAGCAGCTTGGGGGGACTAGCGGGAGGGCTCACCTACAATGAGCAGTTCTTC
TRBJ2-2 . TRBV21-1 . CASSPRGRTGELFF TGTGCCAGCAGTCCCAGGGGTCGGACCGGGGAGCTGTTTTTT
TRBJ2-7 TRBD1 TRBV7-6 . CASSVGPTGTGTYEQYF TGTGCCAGCAGCGTTGGACCGACCGGGACAGGCACCTACGAGCAGTACTTC
TRBJ2-7 . TRBV12-3/TRBV12-4 . CASSFGGVQGEQYF TGTGCCAGCAGTTTCGGAGGGGTCCAAGGGGAGCAGTACTTC
TRBJ2-3 . TRBV7-3 few CASSRGAGFTDAQYF TGTGCCAGCAGCCGGGGGGCAGGGTTCACAGATGCGCAGTATTTT